The next 4 T cell receptor beta chains were all read from a single sample in a study of shared clonotypes between healthy human individuals. Assay: immunoSEQ multiplex PCR; the TCRdb copy retains only in-frame clones and omits some. The profile covers about 2.1 million clones, with around 93% appearing a single time and about 1.8% taken by the ten largest. Positive CCR7 selection of CD45RO-negative cells yielded the naive CD8 cells, and terminally differentiated effector memory CD45RA+ cells were excluded. Sequenced input: naive CD8+ T cells from PBMCs. These receptors were taken from a man younger than 30 in good health. Some clones in this sample may be carry-over from other donors' samples.

The chain couples TRBV19 to TRBJ2-6, with D possibly matching TRBD1 (6 bases). The CDR3 loop spans 18 amino acids. V lost 7 bases to trimming and J lost 0 bases, with 19 bases between them. Germline CDR1 reads LNHDA; CDR2 reads SQIVND (reference sequence). The CDR3 DNA sequence: TGTGCCAGTACCCACCGGGACATTGCCATCTCTGGGGCCAACGTCCTGACTTTC. It yields the protein CASTHRDIAISGANVLTF.

The sample holds one count of this clone. The chain employs TRBV7-8 and TRBJ1-5; the D gene is possibly TRBD1 (5 bases). The CDR3 spans 16 residues. The germline gives CDR1 SGHVS, CDR2 FQNEAQ. The V gene lost 2 bases and the J gene lost 4 bases, with 15 bases spanning the gap. CDR3 nucleotides: TGTGCCAGCAGCTTAAAGGGCCAGGGTGGAAATCAGCCCCAGCATTTT. Its protein product is CASSLKGQGGNQPQHF.

V is TRBV7-2 and J is TRBJ2-2, with 15 bases that match TRBD2. Germline values: CDR1 SGHTA, CDR2 FQGNSA. J gave up 3 bases and V 5 bases, and 4 bases lay outside the gene matches. The CDR3 spans 17 residues. The DNA for the CDR3 is TGTGCCAGCAGCCCGGGACTAGCGGGAGGATACACCGGGGAGCTGTTTTTT. It yields the protein CASSPGLAGGYTGELFF.

As regards this clone: This specimen includes other DNA sequences encoding the same CDR3. The chain has TRBV5-1 and TRBJ1-1; TRBD1 aligns across 8 bases. The CDR3 loop spans 14 amino acids. Germline trimming cut 4 bases from V and 5 bases from J; bases unmatched to any gene: 7. Germline CDR1 SGHRS, CDR2 YFSETQ. The chain's CDR3 is CASSLGQGRTEAFF. In DNA form, the CDR3 reads TGCGCCAGCAGCCTTGGACAGGGAAGGACTGAAGCTTTCTTT.